This T cell receptor (beta chain) appears in the sequencing data of a study of blood T cell repertoires in COVID-19 (TCRdb year 2020). For the wider study: Collaborator samples came from the United States, Italy and Spain and covered acute and convalescent phases of COVID-19. The prospective study material was composed of cDNA or gDNA derived from T cells, B-cell-depleted T cells, or PBMCs. The repertoires were released in a freely available public database meant as a resource for research on the immune response to SARS-CoV-2. Samples came from the ongoing ImmuneRACE study (first 160 participants) plus 1,254 subjects from 6 global collaborators. Where HLA class I and class II types were available, the types were taken from metadata supplied by the sample provider, not from assay-based typing. Subjects who had been exposed to COVID-19, were actively infected with it, or had recovered from it provided the deeply sampled blood TCRbeta repertoires that made up the dataset. Sample metadata almost always included a de-identified subject ID, COVID-19 status, age in years and sex. Beyond this particular receptor, the publication reports: The quantity of clinical and demographic metadata differed by source and by participant and was supplied without curation.

TCRbeta CDR3 regions were amplified from genomic DNA using the immunoSEQ Assay, a bias-controlled multiplex PCR. Regarding the original processing steps: Nucleated cell counts per sample were estimated from amplification of reference gene primers within the assay. To quantify the absolute abundance of each unique TCRbeta CDR3 rearrangement, sequence reads were collapsed and filtered. Productive Simpson clonality was computed per sample as the square root of Simpson's diversity index over productive rearrangements. TCRdb took this table from immuneACCESS and kept in-frame rearrangements with V and J called. Such tables lack part of the clones; where checked against another copy, unresolved V genes explain under half of the gap, and the rest is unexplained. V and J calls and clone size are as listed in that table; D and trimming were resolved from the DNA. In this sample the table shows over 100,000 clones, around 88% of which occur a single time. The top ten clonotypes cover around 10% of the sample.

Trimming removed 0 bases from V and 7 bases from J, leaving 13 bases between the germline ends. CDR1 SGHRS and CDR2 YFSETQ were looked up in the germline V gene. There are 14 amino acids in the CDR3, from cysteine to phenylalanine inclusive. The only DNA kept is the CDR3, 42 bases in frame from the first base. Collaborating institutions collected whole blood in K2EDTA tubes following their own protocols. For TCRbeta analysis, collaborators shipped samples in one of three forms: frozen whole blood, isolated PBMCs, or DNA extracted from either of those sample types. Concerning this clone itself: No antigen is known for it. Base qualities are missing; no much larger clone stands one base away.

This clonotype originated in a man between 45 and 60 years old with acute or convalescent COVID-19. The chain was built from TRBV5-1 and TRBJ1-1, with TRBD1 as a weak D call on 6 bases. Sequenced: peripheral blood. The CDR3: CASSLVAGAVEAFF. The DNA sequence is TGCGCCAGCAGCTTGGTCGCAGGGGCGGTTGAAGCTTTCTTT.